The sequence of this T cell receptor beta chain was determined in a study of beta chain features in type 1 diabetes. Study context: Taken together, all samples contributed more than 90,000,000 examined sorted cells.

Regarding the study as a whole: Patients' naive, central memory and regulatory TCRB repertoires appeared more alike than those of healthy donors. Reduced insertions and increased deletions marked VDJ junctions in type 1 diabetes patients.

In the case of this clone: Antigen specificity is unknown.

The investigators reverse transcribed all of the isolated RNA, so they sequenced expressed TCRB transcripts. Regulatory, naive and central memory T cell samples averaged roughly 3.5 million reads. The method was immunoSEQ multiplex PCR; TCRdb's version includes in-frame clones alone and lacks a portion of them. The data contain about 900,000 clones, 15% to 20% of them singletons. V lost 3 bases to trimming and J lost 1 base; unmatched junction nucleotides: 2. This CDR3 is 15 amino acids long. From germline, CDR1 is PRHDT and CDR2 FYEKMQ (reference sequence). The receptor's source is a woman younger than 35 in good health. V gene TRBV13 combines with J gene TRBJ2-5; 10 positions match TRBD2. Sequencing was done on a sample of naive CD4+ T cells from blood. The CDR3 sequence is CASSLTSGLQETQYF. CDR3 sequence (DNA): TGTGCCAGCAGCTTGACTAGCGGGCTCCAAGAGACCCAGTACTTC.